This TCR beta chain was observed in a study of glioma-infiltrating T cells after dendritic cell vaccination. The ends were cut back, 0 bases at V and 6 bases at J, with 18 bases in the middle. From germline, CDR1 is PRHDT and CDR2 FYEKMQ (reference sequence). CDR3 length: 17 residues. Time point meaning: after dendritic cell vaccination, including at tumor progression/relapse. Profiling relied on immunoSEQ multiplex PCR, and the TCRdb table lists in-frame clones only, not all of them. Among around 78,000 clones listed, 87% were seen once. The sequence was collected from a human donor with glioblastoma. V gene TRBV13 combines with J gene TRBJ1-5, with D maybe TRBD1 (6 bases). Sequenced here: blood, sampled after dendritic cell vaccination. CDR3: CASSLGLGQGTGQPQHF. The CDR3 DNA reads TGTGCCAGCAGCTTAGGCTTGGGGCAGGGGACCGGTCAGCCCCAGCATTTT.